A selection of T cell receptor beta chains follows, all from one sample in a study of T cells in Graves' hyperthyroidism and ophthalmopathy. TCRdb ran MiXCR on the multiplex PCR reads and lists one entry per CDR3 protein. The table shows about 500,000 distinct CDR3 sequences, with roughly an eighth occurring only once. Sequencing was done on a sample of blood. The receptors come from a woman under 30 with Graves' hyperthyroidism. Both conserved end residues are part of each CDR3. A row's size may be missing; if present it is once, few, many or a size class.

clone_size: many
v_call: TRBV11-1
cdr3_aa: CASSLWGSSTGELFF

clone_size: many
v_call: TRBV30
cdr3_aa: CAWGENTEAFF

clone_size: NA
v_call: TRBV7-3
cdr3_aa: CASSRDRGTEQYF

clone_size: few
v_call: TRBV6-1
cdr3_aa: CASSRTVNTGELFF

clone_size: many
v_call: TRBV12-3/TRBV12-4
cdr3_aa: CASSWTFCNGELFF

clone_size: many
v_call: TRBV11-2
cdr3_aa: CASRPLSGRVPYEQYF

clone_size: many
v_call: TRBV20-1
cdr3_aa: CSVLNPTNYGYTF

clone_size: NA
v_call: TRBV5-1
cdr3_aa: CASRGGQGEETQYF

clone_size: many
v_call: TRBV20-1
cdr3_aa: CSARDPLSYEQYF

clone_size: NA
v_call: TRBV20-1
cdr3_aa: CSVPGASSYEQYF

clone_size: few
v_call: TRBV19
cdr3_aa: CASSMGRGRQQPQHF

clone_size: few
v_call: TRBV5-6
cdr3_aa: CASRVQGAGDYGYTF

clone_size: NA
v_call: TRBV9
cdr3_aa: CASSSTPQEGSFYQETQYF

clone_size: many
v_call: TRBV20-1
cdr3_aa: CSAPKAENTEAFF

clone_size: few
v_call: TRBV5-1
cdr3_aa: CASSLGSNSGYTF

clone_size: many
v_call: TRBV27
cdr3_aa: CATSAPPDTQYF

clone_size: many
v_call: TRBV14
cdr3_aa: CASSQIHTVGYGYTF